Below, 25 T cell receptor beta chains from the same sample are listed, as sequenced in a study of control samples from healthy donors and cancer patients. Sequencing was performed with immunoSEQ multiplex PCR; in TCRdb, only in-frame clones are kept and a portion is missing. The sample holds approximately 130,000 clones; roughly 84% are singletons and the top ten take around 9%. Material for sequencing was blood. The receptors come from a man aged 35 to 55 in good health.

The gene calls are TRBV16 and TRBJ1-5; D gene unclear. CDR3 length: 13 residues. The V end lost 3 bases, the J end lost 4 bases, and 7 bases lay between the germline ends. CDR1 KGHSY and CDR2 FQNENV come from the germline V gene. This CDR3 reads CASSQDGNQPQHF. The CDR3 DNA follows: TGTGCCAGCAGCCAGGACGGGAATCAGCCCCAGCATTTT.

The chain combines TRBV11-3 with TRBJ2-1; TRBD2 matches at 9 bases. CDR1 is SGHNT and CDR2 is YENEEA in the germline V gene. V lost 5 bases and J lost 12; bases outside the gene matches: 8. The CDR3 extends over 13 amino acids. The CDR3 DNA reads as TGTGCCAGCAGCCCATTTGGCGGGGGGGGGCAGTTCTTC. Translating it yields CASSPFGGGGQFF. Combining the CDR3 with reference TRBV11-3 and TRBJ2-1 gives the whole variable domain EAGVVQSPRYKIIEKKQPVAFWCNPISGHNTLYWYLQNLGQGPELLIRYENEEAVDDSQLPKDRFSAERLKGVDSTLKIQPAELGDSAVYLCASSPFGGGGQFFGPGTRLTVL.

The rearrangement joins TRBV7-2 to TRBJ2-1, with 9 bases lining up with TRBD1. CDR1 and CDR2 (germline): SGHTA, FQGNSA. V was pared by 0 bases and J by 7 bases, with 7 bases of the junction left unmatched. This CDR3 has 16 residues. The CDR3 region is CASSLAGTGSGNEQFF. In DNA, the CDR3 is TGTGCCAGCAGCTTAGCGGGGACAGGGTCGGGTAATGAGCAGTTCTTC.

This chain links TRBV30 with TRBJ1-3, with a tentative D call TRBD1 (6 bases). The germline V and J ends were trimmed by 2 bases and 4 bases, with 12 bases remaining between them. The CDR3 spans 14 residues. Germline V gives CDR1 GTSNPN, CDR2 SVGIG (reference sequence). CDR3 amino acids: CAWSLQGQGNTIYF. CDR3 sequence (DNA): TGTGCCTGGAGTTTACAGGGTCAGGGAAACACCATATATTTT.

The chain recombines TRBV3-1 (or the pseudogene TRBV3-2) with TRBJ2-1, with 14 bases matching TRBD2. V was clipped by 4 bases and J by 8 bases; unmatched bases: 10. Germline lookup yields CDR1 LGHDT and CDR2 YNNKEL (reference sequence). The CDR3 spans 17 residues. The DNA of the CDR3 is TGTGCCAGCAGCCGGAGCCCGGGACTAGCGGGGGCCGATGAGCAGTTCTTC. It encodes CASSRSPGLAGADEQFF.

This rearrangement joins TRBV20-1 to TRBJ1-5; D is ambiguous. This CDR3 comprises 17 residues. Germline lookup yields CDR1 DFQATT and CDR2 SNEGSKA (reference sequence). V dropped 3 bases and J dropped 4 bases, with 22 bases sitting between them. DNA of the CDR3: TGCAGTGCTAGTTCGGGCATCGGCGGGTTGGTAAATCAGCCCCAGCATTTT. It encodes CSASSGIGGLVNQPQHF.

The V gene is TRBV7-2, the J gene TRBJ1-1; TRBD1 matches 8 bases. The CDR3 totals 14 residues. In germline, CDR1 is SGHTA, CDR2 FQGNSA. Trimming took 5 bases from V and 9 from J; bases not matched to a gene: 11. CDR3 nucleotide sequence: TGTGCCAGCAGCCTACCCTCCACAGGGGGGAAAGCTTTCTTT. Translation gives CASSLPSTGGKAFF. Combining the CDR3 with reference TRBV7-2 and TRBJ1-1 gives the whole variable domain GAGVSQSPSNKVTEKGKDVELRCDPISGHTALYWYRQSLGQGLEFLIYFQGNSAPDKSGLPSDRFSAERTGGSVSTLTIQRTQQEDSAVYLCASSLPSTGGKAFFGQGTRLTVV.

This clone appeared a single time. This chain uses TRBV7-3 with TRBJ2-5, with 7 bases identical to TRBD1. CDR1 is SGHTA and CDR2 is FQGTGA in the germline V gene. With 1 base clipped from V and 4 bases from J, the junction kept 3 bases outside the gene matches. The length of the CDR3 is 14 residues. Written as DNA, the CDR3 is TGTGCCAGCAGCTTAAGACAGGGTGGAGAGACCCAGTACTTC. This gives the protein CASSLRQGGETQYF. The variable domain in full, with the rest retrieved from reference TRBV7-3 and TRBJ2-5, is GAGVSQTPSNKVTEKGKYVELRCDPISGHTALYWYRQSLGQGPEFLIYFQGTGAADDSGLPNDRFFAVRPEGSVSTLKIQRTERGDSAVYLCASSLRQGGETQYFGPGTRLLVL.

This sequence joins TRBV7-2 and TRBJ2-5; D is unresolved. In germline, CDR1 is SGHTA, CDR2 FQGNSA. Trimming stripped 5 bases from V and 5 bases from J, with 18 bases between. The CDR3 totals 15 residues. The CDR3: CASSPEHFPGETQYF. The CDR3, as DNA: TGTGCCAGCAGCCCAGAGCATTTTCCCGGCGAGACCCAGTACTTC.

The gene calls are TRBV10-3 and TRBJ2-3; maybe TRBD2 (5 bases). Germline values: CDR1 ENHRY, CDR2 SYGVKD. This CDR3 region has 13 residues. Deletions cut 5 bases from V and 0 bases from J, with 6 bases between. The CDR3 sequence is CAISWTSTDTQYF. Written as DNA, the CDR3 is TGTGCCATCAGTTGGACTAGCACAGATACGCAGTATTTT.

This clone was detected once. The chain couples TRBV14 to TRBJ1-4; 10 bases line up with TRBD1. Germline loops: CDR1 SGHDN, CDR2 FVKESK. Trimming removed 4 bases from V and 8 bases from J; junction bases left unmatched: 4. There are 14 residues in the CDR3. The CDR3 here is CASSRTGGLEKLFF. Here the CDR3 DNA reads TGTGCCAGCAGCCGGACAGGGGGACTGGAAAAACTGTTTTTT. Together with reference TRBV14 and TRBJ1-4, the CDR3 gives the full variable domain: EAGVTQFPSHSVIEKGQTVTLRCDPISGHDNLYWYRRVMGKEIKFLLHFVKESKQDESGMPNNRFLAERTGGTYSTLKVQPAELEDSGVYFCASSRTGGLEKLFFGSGTQLSVL.

The CDR3 DNA reads TGTGCCAGCAGAGGGGACAGCTATGGCTACACCTTC. Its protein is CASRGDSYGYTF. The rearrangement uses TRBV2 and TRBJ1-2; 7 bases line up with TRBD1. CDR1 SNHLY and CDR2 FYNNEI come from the germline V gene. V shed 6 bases and J 4 bases; nucleotides not matched to a gene: 2. The CDR3 contains 12 residues.

J is TRBJ1-5 and V is TRBV19; no clear D gene. Per germline, CDR1 LNHDA and CDR2 SQIVND (reference sequence). Trimming pared 5 bases from V and 5 bases from J, leaving 10 bases between. The length of the CDR3 is 13 residues. Written as DNA, the CDR3 is TGTGCCAGTAGTTTCGGTACGTATCAGCCCCAGCATTTT. Residues: CASSFGTYQPQHF.

The V gene is TRBV3-1 (or the pseudogene TRBV3-2), the J gene TRBJ2-5; 10 nucleotides align to TRBD2. V lost 5 bases, J lost 5 bases, and 14 bases stayed unmatched. CDR1 LGHDT and CDR2 YNNKEL come from the germline V gene (reference sequence). The CDR3 contains 17 residues. CDR3 sequence reads: CASSYARAGGLKETQYF. The CDR3 DNA reads as TGTGCCAGCAGCTACGCTAGAGCGGGGGGGCTGAAGGAGACCCAGTACTTC.

The rearrangement links TRBV2 to TRBJ2-1; D ambiguous. Trimming took off 1 base at V and 4 bases at J, with 5 bases between the two ends. Germline loops: CDR1 SNHLY, CDR2 FYNNEI. The CDR3 is made up of 13 amino acids. The CDR3 DNA reads as TGTGCCAGCAGTGAAGTCCGATACAATGAGCAGTTCTTC. Protein sequence: CASSEVRYNEQFF.

This chain uses TRBV29-1 with TRBJ2-2; the D gene is possibly TRBD2 (5 bases). CDR1 and CDR2 (germline): SQVTM, ANQGSEA. CDR3 length: 14 amino acids. Deletions cut 3 bases from V and 4 bases from J, with 12 bases between. In DNA, the CDR3 is TGCAGCGTTGACGAGGCGGGTATCACCGGGGAGCTGTTTTTT. Translation gives CSVDEAGITGELFF.

V is TRBV29-1 and J is TRBJ1-2, with 7 bases that match TRBD1. The trim removed 5 bases at V and 4 bases at J, leaving 7 bases unmatched. CDR3 length: 13 amino acids. CDR1 and CDR2 (germline): SQVTM, ANQGSEA. The CDR3 here is CSVLQGTAYGYTF. The DNA for the CDR3 is TGCAGCGTTCTACAGGGGACAGCCTATGGCTACACCTTC.

The chain uses TRBV10-3 and TRBJ2-7, with a possible D match to TRBD2 (5 bases). Germline assignment: CDR1 ENHRY and CDR2 SYGVKD. This CDR3 comprises 14 residues. V lost 6 bases and J 7 bases, leaving 19 bases between the germline ends. This chain's CDR3 is CAISLEWTAREQYF. As DNA, the CDR3 is TGTGCCATCAGCTTAGAATGGACTGCACGTGAGCAGTACTTC.

This chain uses TRBV19 with TRBJ2-6, with D unresolved. Germline-derived CDR1 and CDR2 are LNHDA and SQIVND (reference sequence). V lost 5 bases, J lost 0 bases, and 11 bases lay in between. This CDR3 comprises 16 residues. The CDR3 spells CASSPLRVSGANVLTF. CDR3 DNA: TGTGCCAGTAGTCCCCTCCGCGTCTCTGGGGCCAACGTCCTGACTTTC.

The chain joins TRBV7-6 to TRBJ1-4; D is perhaps TRBD1 (5 bases). Germline V CDR1 and CDR2: SGHVS, FNYEAQ. Trimming removed 1 base at V and 3 bases at J, with 9 bases between. This CDR3 has 15 amino acids. The CDR3 DNA follows: TGTGCCAGCAGCTTAGAGGCGGGGGCTAATGAAAAACTGTTTTTT. This encodes CASSLEAGANEKLFF.

The CDR3 is CASSLVTGTGNTIYF. In nucleotides, the CDR3 is TGTGCCAGCAGCTTAGTTACGGGAACTGGAAACACCATATATTTT. The V gene is TRBV7-2, the J gene TRBJ1-3; D is unresolved. Germline V CDR1 and CDR2: SGHTA, FQGNSA. V was pared by 1 base and J by 2 bases, with 9 bases between. The CDR3 totals 15 residues.

Note on this clone: In the same sample, other DNA sequences code for this CDR3. V and J are TRBV24-1 and TRBJ1-2; 7 bases match TRBD1. J gave up 6 bases and V 7 bases, and 16 bases lay outside the gene matches. The germline gives CDR1 KGHDR, CDR2 SFDVKD. The CDR3 covers 16 residues. Written as DNA, the CDR3 is TGTGCCACCAGCGATCCGATACTGACAGGGTATAATGGCTACACCTTC. This gives the protein CATSDPILTGYNGYTF.

This clone was observed once. The CDR3 DNA reads as TGTGCCAGCAGCCAACGGACACGGATCACTGAAGCTTTCTTT. This gives the protein CASSQRTRITEAFF. V gene TRBV5-6 combines with J gene TRBJ1-1, with D maybe TRBD1 (5 bases). Trimming cost V 4 bases and J 4 bases, with 14 bases left between them. CDR3 length: 14 amino acids. Looked up from germline, CDR1 is SGHDT and CDR2 is YYEEEE.

This clone was observed a single time. Distinct nucleotide sequences in the sample also encode this CDR3. CDR3 bases: TGCGCCAGCAGCGCCGGGCGGGGGAACACTGAAGCTTTCTTT. It is translated as CASSAGRGNTEAFF. The chain recombines TRBV5-1 with TRBJ1-1; D gene ambiguous. Trimming shortened V by 4 bases and J by 1 base, and 11 bases separated the two germline ends. CDR1 and CDR2 from the germline V gene are SGHRS and YFSETQ. The CDR3 has 14 residues.

V gene TRBV5-1 combines with J gene TRBJ2-7; the D gene is possibly TRBD1 (5 bases). The CDR3 has 13 residues. V lost 2 bases to trimming and J lost 0 bases, with 6 bases between them. Germline values: CDR1 SGHRS, CDR2 YFSETQ. Here the CDR3 reads CASSFDSSYEQYF. CDR3 DNA: TGCGCCAGCAGCTTTGACAGCTCCTACGAGCAGTACTTC.